Listed below are T cell receptor beta chains from one sample, sequenced in a study of cytomegalovirus exposure and HLA in healthy donors. Produced via immunoSEQ multiplex PCR; TCRdb's table is partial and in-frame only. The sample lists under 150,000 clones, 80% occurring once. The sample was PBMCs. The receptors come from a woman aged 40-49 years in good health and CMV-seronegative. Both conserved end residues are part of each CDR3. D genes are given only for firm matches. Clone size is given for some rows only: seen once, a few or many times, or a class if the clone is expanded.

clone size | D gene | J gene | V gene | CDR3 DNA | CDR3 protein
few | - | TRBJ2-1 | TRBV2 | TGTGCCAGCACCCGGGAGTTTGGGGCCTATAATGAGCAGTTCTTC | CASTREFGAYNEQFF
- | TRBD1 | TRBJ2-7 | TRBV11-1 | TGTGCCAGCAGCCCGCGAGGGGGCACCGAGCAGTACTTC | CASSPRGGTEQYF
- | TRBD1 | TRBJ2-7 | TRBV13 | TGTGCCAGCAGCTTTCAAGGACAGGGTAACCACGAGCAGTACTTC | CASSFQGQGNHEQYF
- | TRBD1 | TRBJ1-1 | TRBV5-5 | TGTGCCAGCAGCTTGGCGACAGGGGGCACTGAAGCTTTCTTT | CASSLATGGTEAFF
- | TRBD1 | TRBJ2-7 | TRBV2 | TGTGCCAGCAGTGAGGACAGGGTTAACGAGCAGTACTTC | CASSEDRVNEQYF
- | TRBD1 | TRBJ2-4 | TRBV5-1 | TGCGCCAGCAGCTCTTTGACAGGGGCGCGCATTCAGTACTTC | CASSSLTGARIQYF
- | TRBD1 | TRBJ1-2 | TRBV5-1 | TGCGCCAGCAGCCCAACAGGGGGCGATTTTGGCTACACCTTC | CASSPTGGDFGYTF
- | TRBD2 | TRBJ2-5 | TRBV27 | TGTGCCAGCAGTTTGAGGCTAGCGGGAGAAGAGACCCAGTACTTC | CASSLRLAGEETQYF
- | - | TRBJ2-3 | TRBV19 | TGTGCCAGTAGTAGGCAGGGAAGGGATACGCAGTATTTT | CASSRQGRDTQYF
- | TRBD1 | TRBJ2-7 | TRBV5-1 | TGCGCCAGCAGCTTGACAGGGGGGCGGGTCTACGAGCAGTACTTC | CASSLTGGRVYEQYF
- | TRBD1 | TRBJ2-3 | TRBV4-3 | TGCGCCAGCAGCCGGGGGACAGTCGAGGGGGATACGCAGTATTTT | CASSRGTVEGDTQYF
- | - | TRBJ2-3 | TRBV5-6 | TGTGCCAGCAGTCCGGGGGTGAGGACAAGCACAGATACGCAGTATTTT | CASSPGVRTSTDTQYF
- | - | TRBJ2-5 | TRBV2 | TGTGCCAGCAGGGGGCAGGGGCCGGGTGGGACCCAGTACTTC | CASRGQGPGGTQYF
once | TRBD2 | TRBJ2-3 | TRBV5-4 | TGTGCCAGCAGCTTCTCTAGCGGGGGTGGAGATACGCAGTATTTT | CASSFSSGGGDTQYF
- | TRBD1 | TRBJ2-2 | TRBV7-2 | TGTGCCAGCAGCCACGGGACAGCGAACACCGGGGAGCTGTTTTTT | CASSHGTANTGELFF
- | TRBD1 | TRBJ1-2 | TRBV4-3 | TGCGCCAGCAGCCAAGTCGGAGGGACAGGGGTTGGCTACACCTTC | CASSQVGGTGVGYTF
- | - | TRBJ2-7 | TRBV5-1 | TGCGCCAGCAGCTTGGGAGGGAGGCTGGGCTACGAGCAGTACTTC | CASSLGGRLGYEQYF
- | TRBD1 | TRBJ2-7 | TRBV5-4 | TGTGCCAGCAGCCCCCGACAGGGGAGGTACGAGCAGTACTTC | CASSPRQGRYEQYF
once | - | TRBJ2-3 | TRBV29-1 | TGCAGCGTTGGGGGGCGAAACACAGATACGCAGTATTTT | CSVGGRNTDTQYF
- | - | TRBJ2-2 | TRBV12-5 | TGTGCTAGTGGTTTGGGGACTGGAGGGCTGTTTTTT | CASGLGTGGLFF
- | - | TRBJ2-1 | TRBV12-5 | TGTGCTAGTGGTTTGTGGGGTGGGGGGTCCTACAATGAGCAGTTCTTC | CASGLWGGGSYNEQFF
- | TRBD1 | TRBJ2-1 | TRBV9 | TGTGCCAGCAGCTCACGACAGGGCTATTCCTACAATGAGCAGTTCTTC | CASSSRQGYSYNEQFF
- | - | TRBJ2-1 | TRBV4-2 | TGTGCCAGCAGCCCGCGACTCCCTAACAATGAGCAGTTCTTC | CASSPRLPNNEQFF
- | - | TRBJ1-6 | TRBV6-5 | TGTGCCAGCAGTTACGCAGCGGACAGTATTTCACCCCTCCACTTT | CASSYAADSISPLHF
- | TRBD2 | TRBJ2-1 | TRBV7-6 | TGTGCCAGCAGCTTAGTCCCCCCGACTAGCGGGCCCCACAATGAGCAGTTCTTC | CASSLVPPTSGPHNEQFF
- | TRBD1 | TRBJ2-7 | TRBV27 | TGTGCCAGCAGTCCGAGGACAGGACCGTACGAGCAGTACTTC | CASSPRTGPYEQYF